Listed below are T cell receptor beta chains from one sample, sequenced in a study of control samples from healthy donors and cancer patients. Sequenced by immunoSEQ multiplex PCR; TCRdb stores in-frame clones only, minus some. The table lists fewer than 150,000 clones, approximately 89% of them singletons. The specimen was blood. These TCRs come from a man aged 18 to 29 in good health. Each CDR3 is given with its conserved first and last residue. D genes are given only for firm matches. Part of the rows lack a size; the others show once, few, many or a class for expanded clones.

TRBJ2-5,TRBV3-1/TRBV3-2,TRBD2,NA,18,TGTGCCAGCAGCGGGACTAGCGGGGGGGCTACTTTCGGGGAGACCCAGTACTTC,CASSGTSGGATFGETQYF
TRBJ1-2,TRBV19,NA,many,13,TGTGCCAGTAGTGAGGGACCCTACTATGGCTACACCTTC,CASSEGPYYGYTF
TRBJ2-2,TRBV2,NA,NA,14,TGTGCCAGCAGTGAAACAGGGATTACCGGGGAGCTGTTTTTT,CASSETGITGELFF
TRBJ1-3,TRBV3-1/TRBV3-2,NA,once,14,TGTGCCAGCAGCCAAGAACTATTGGGAAACACCATATATTTT,CASSQELLGNTIYF
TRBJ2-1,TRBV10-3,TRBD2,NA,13,TGTGCCATCAGAAGCGGGGGGTTGGATGAGCAGTTCTTC,CAIRSGGLDEQFF
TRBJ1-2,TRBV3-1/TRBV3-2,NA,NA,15,TGTGCCAGCAGCCAAGATCCCAAGAGGTTTGGTGGCTACACCTTC,CASSQDPKRFGGYTF
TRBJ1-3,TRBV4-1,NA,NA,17,TGCGCCAGCAGCCAAGATCAGAATGTCGGCAGCGGAAACACCATATATTTT,CASSQDQNVGSGNTIYF
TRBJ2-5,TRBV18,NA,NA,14,TGTGCCAGCTCATTTACAACGGGGGAAGAGACCCAGTACTTC,CASSFTTGEETQYF
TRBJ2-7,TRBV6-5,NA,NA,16,TGTGCCAGCAGTTACTTGCCGGGACAAAGCTCCTACGAGCAGTACTTC,CASSYLPGQSSYEQYF
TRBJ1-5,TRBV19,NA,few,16,TGTGCCAGTAGTATAGTAGGCAGGGGACCACATCAGCCCCAGCATTTT,CASSIVGRGPHQPQHF
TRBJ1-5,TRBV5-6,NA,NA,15,TGTGCCAGCAGAAGGTCGGGAGATAGCAATCAGCCCCAGCATTTT,CASRRSGDSNQPQHF
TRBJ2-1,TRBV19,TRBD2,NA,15,TGTGCCAGTAGTCCCCAGCGGGGGGCCTACAATGAGCAGTTCTTC,CASSPQRGAYNEQFF